The source of this T cell receptor beta chain is a study of shared clonotypes between healthy human individuals. The CDR3 runs 15 residues. Germline values: CDR1 MDHEN, CDR2 SYDVKM. The V and J ends lost 9 bases and 0 bases respectively, with 15 bases between them. Here immunoSEQ multiplex PCR was the method, and the copy in TCRdb shows in-frame clones only, minus some. This sample carries over 400,000 clones, more than 95% of them seen once, and the ten largest clones take about 0.06%. This clonotype was obtained from a woman aged 30 to 39 in good health. The V call is TRBV28, the J call TRBJ1-3, with D possibly TRBD1 on 5 matching bases. Sequenced material: naive CD4+ T cells sorted from blood. Stated subset: CD45RA+ positively selected. The CDR3 spells CARHGRGVSGNTIYF. CDR3 nucleotide sequence: TGTGCCAGGCATGGCCGGGGGGTCTCTGGAAACACCATATATTTT.